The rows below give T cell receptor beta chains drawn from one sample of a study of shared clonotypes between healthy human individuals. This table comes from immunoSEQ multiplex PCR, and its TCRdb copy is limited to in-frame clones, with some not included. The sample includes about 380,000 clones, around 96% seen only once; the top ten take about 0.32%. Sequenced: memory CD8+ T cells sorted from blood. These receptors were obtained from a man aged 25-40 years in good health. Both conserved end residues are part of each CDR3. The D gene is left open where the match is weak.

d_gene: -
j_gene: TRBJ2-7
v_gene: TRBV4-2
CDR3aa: CASSQARGPYEQYF

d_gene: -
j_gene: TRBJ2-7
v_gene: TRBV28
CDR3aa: CASSLWTYEQYF

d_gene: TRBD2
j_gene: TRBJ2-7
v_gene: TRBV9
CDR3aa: CASSPSGATYEQYF

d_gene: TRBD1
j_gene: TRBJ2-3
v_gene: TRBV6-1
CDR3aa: CASIRTGHSTDTQYF

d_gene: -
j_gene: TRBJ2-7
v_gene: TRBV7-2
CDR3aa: CASSDGTSYEQYF

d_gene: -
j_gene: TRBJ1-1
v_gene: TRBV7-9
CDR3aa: CASSLEGLRNTEAFF

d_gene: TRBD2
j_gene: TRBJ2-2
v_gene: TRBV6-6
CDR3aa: CASSYTSGHTGELFF

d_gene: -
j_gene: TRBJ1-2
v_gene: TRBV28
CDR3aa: CASSLQRGYTF

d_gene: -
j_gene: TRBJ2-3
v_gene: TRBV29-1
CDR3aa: CSVEGVLSTDTQYF

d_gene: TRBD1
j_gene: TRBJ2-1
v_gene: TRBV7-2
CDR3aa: CASSLAHRTGVNEQFF

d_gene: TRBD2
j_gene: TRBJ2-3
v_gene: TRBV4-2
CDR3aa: CASSQITSGRYTDTQYF

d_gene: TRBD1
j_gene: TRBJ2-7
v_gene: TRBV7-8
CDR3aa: CASRQSGTGLYEQYF

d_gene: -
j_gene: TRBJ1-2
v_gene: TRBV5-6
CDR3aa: CASGGRGKGLYGYTF

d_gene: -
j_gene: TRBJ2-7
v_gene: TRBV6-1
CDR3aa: CASSELGDNYEQYF

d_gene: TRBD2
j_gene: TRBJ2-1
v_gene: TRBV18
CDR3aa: CASSPGLAGGIEQFF

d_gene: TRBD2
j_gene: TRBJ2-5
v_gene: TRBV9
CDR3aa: CASSVSGRLAGDRETQYF

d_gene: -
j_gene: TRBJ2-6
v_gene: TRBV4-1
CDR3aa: CASSPGAGANVLTF

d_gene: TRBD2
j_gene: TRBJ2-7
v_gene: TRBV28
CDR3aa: CASSLVVPSPGRGEQYF

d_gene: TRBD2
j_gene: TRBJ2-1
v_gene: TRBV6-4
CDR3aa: CATAVSGSVNEQFF

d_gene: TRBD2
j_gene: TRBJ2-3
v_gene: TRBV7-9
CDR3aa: CASSPAGFSTDTQYF

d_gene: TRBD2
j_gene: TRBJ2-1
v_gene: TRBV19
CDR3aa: CASSNQRGTSGVYNEQFF

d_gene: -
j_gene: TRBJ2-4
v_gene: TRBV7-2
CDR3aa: CASSLVSFGETKNIQYF

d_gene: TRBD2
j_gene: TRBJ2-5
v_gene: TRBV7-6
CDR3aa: CASSLGLAGERETQYF

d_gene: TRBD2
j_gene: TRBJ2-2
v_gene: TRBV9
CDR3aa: CASSYAGTSGSRGELFF

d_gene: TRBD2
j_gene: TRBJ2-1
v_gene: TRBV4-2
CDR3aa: CASSQAPLSGYNEQFF

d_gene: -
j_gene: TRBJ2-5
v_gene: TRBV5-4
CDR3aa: CASSLLVGGETQYF

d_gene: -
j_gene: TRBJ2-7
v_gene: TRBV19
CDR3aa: CASSIAAGSSYEQYF

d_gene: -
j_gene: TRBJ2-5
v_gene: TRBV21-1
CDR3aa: CASSNGSEETQYF

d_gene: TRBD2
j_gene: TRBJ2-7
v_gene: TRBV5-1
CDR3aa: CASSLSPLAGGGYEQYF

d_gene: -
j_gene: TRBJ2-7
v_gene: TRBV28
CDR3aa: CASRLNRDIYEQYF

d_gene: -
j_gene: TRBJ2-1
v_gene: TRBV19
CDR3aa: CASKGGWATGEQFF

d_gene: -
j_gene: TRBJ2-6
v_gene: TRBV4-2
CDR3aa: CASSGLAKATSRANVLTF

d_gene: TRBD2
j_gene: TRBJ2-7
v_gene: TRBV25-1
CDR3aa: CASSIAGGPVEQYF

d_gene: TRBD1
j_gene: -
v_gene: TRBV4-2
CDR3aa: CASSQDWGQSSYEQYF

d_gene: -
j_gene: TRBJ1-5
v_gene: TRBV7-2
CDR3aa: CASSLVGAGRQPQHF

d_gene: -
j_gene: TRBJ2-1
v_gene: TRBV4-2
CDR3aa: CASSRGGRSLHNEQFF

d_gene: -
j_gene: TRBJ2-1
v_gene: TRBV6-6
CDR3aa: CAISGADRLVDEQFF

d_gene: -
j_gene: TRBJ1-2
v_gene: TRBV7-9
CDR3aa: CASSLGGNYGYTF

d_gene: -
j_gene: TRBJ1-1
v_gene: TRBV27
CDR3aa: CASSSRQNTEAFF

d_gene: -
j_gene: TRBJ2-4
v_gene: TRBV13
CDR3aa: CASSLTPDHVQYF

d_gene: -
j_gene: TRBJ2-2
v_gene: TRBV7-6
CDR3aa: CASSLLAVTGELFF

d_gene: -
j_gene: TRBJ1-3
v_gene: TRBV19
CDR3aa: CASTPRGVDGNTIYF

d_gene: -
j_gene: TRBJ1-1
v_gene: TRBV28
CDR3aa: CASSFPGTTTYTEAFF

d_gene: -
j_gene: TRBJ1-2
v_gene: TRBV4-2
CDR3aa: CASSQPAQGQHYGYTF

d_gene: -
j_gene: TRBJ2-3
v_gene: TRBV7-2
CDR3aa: CASSLGIPDTQYF

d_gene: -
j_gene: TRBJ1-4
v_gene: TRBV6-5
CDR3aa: CASSYYREKLFF

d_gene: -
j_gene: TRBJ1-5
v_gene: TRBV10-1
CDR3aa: CASSEGGGGNQPQHF

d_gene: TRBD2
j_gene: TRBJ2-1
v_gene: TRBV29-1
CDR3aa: CSVTSGSSYNEQFF

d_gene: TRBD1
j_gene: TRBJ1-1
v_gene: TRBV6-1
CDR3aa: CASSLMTGPEAFF

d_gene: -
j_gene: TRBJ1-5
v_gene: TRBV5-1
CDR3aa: CASSFGGSGPQHF

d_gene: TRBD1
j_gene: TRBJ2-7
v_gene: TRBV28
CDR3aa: CASSLGGQGASEQYF

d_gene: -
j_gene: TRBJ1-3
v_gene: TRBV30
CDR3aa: CAWTGRGNTIYF

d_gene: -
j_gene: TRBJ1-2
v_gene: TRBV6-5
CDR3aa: CASSYSGLAGSGYTF

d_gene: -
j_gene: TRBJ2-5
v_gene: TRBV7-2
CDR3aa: CASSASVEETQYF

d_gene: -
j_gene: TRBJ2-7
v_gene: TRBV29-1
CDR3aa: CSVEAVGYEQYF

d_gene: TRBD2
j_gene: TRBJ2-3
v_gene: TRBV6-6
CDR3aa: CASSYRLAGITDTQYF

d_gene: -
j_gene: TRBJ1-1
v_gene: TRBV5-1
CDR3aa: CASSLDRLNTEAFF